The rows below give T cell receptor beta chains drawn from one sample of a study of blood T cell repertoires in COVID-19. Generated by immunoSEQ multiplex PCR, the TCRdb table keeps only in-frame clones and is missing some. The table records 120,000 or so clones, roughly 87% of them present only once. Sequencing was performed on peripheral blood. The receptors here all came from a human donor in a cohort sampled during active COVID-19. Both conserved end residues are part of each CDR3. D genes are given only for firm matches. Some rows have no size entry. The others give once, few or many, or a class for an expanded clone.

j_gene	d_gene	abundance	v_gene	CDR3aa	CDR3nt
TRBJ1-2	.	.	TRBV6-5	CASSLEPNYGYTF	TGTGCCAGCAGCCTAGAACCAAACTATGGCTACACCTTC
TRBJ2-7	TRBD2	.	TRBV7-2	CASTFPAGSNSYEQYF	TGTGCCAGCACCTTCCCAGCGGGGTCAAACTCCTACGAGCAGTACTTC
TRBJ2-2	TRBD2	.	TRBV19	CASSIGGSSGELFF	TGTGCCAGTAGCATCGGGGGGAGTAGCGGGGAGCTGTTTTTT
TRBJ2-3	TRBD2	.	TRBV4-2	CASKSGGGQDTQYF	TGTGCCAGCAAAAGCGGGGGGGGCCAGGATACGCAGTATTTT
TRBJ2-2	TRBD1	.	TRBV5-1	CASSLAGQGRNTGELFF	TGCGCCAGCAGCTTGGCCGGACAGGGCAGGAACACCGGGGAGCTGTTTTTT
TRBJ2-3	.	once	TRBV5-1	CASSVSPGTQYF	TGCGCCAGCTCCGTTTCGCCCGGTACGCAGTATTTT
TRBJ2-5	TRBD1	.	TRBV12-3/TRBV12-4	CASSLTGGETQYF	TGTGCCAGCAGCCTGACAGGGGGGGAGACCCAGTACTTC
TRBJ2-3	TRBD2	.	TRBV10-3	CAISSGGSTDTQYF	TGTGCCATCAGTAGCGGGGGCTCCACAGATACGCAGTATTTT
TRBJ1-3	.	.	TRBV2	CASSLTGQNSGNTIYF	TGTGCCAGCAGTCTCACAGGACAGAACTCTGGAAACACCATATATTTT
TRBJ2-7	TRBD2	.	TRBV9	CASSVAGSGGAEGEQYF	TGTGCCAGCAGCGTAGCTGGTAGCGGGGGAGCTGAGGGCGAGCAGTACTTC
TRBJ1-1	.	.	TRBV6-1	CASSEAFRQATNTEAFF	TGTGCCAGCAGTGAAGCGTTCCGACAGGCGACGAACACTGAAGCTTTCTTT
TRBJ2-3	.	.	TRBV11-3	CASSPYRDPDTQYF	TGTGCCAGCAGCCCATACAGGGATCCGGATACGCAGTATTTT
TRBJ1-1	.	.	TRBV20-1	CSGTPNTEAFF	TGCAGTGGGACACCGAACACTGAAGCTTTCTTT
TRBJ1-5	.	.	TRBV6-1	CASSEAARVRNQPQHF	TGTGCCAGCAGTGAAGCGGCCAGGGTAAGGAATCAGCCCCAGCATTTT
TRBJ2-7	TRBD1	.	TRBV19	CASSLDRGRNEQYF	TGTGCCAGTAGTCTAGACAGGGGAAGAAACGAGCAGTACTTC
TRBJ2-3	TRBD2	few	TRBV14	CASSPSPASGPDTQYF	TGTGCCAGCAGCCCAAGCCCGGCTAGCGGACCAGATACGCAGTATTTT
TRBJ2-7	TRBD2	.	TRBV5-8	CASSTGLAGSYEQYF	TGTGCCAGCAGCACGGGACTAGCGGGGAGCTACGAGCAGTACTTC
TRBJ1-5	.	.	TRBV6-5	CASSPASIRQPQHF	TGTGCCAGCAGTCCCGCCTCCATTCGGCAGCCCCAGCATTTT
TRBJ1-2	.	.	TRBV29-1	CSVEGAWGVGGYTF	TGCAGCGTTGAAGGGGCCTGGGGGGTAGGTGGCTACACCTTC
TRBJ1-3	.	.	TRBV9	CASSVASSSGNTIYF	TGTGCCAGCAGCGTAGCTAGCAGCTCTGGAAACACCATATATTTT
TRBJ2-7	TRBD1	.	TRBV6-5	CASRNGQGTSYEQYF	TGTGCCAGCAGGAATGGACAGGGCACCTCCTACGAGCAGTACTTC
TRBJ1-1	.	once	TRBV5-1	CASSLTTAMNTEAFF	TGCGCCAGCAGCTTGACGACAGCCATGAACACTGAAGCTTTCTTT
TRBJ2-7	TRBD1	.	TRBV5-6	CASSSGTGGPYEQYF	TGTGCCAGCAGCTCCGGGACAGGGGGCCCCTACGAGCAGTACTTC
TRBJ2-1	TRBD1	.	TRBV19	CASSIPGGPRDEQFF	TGTGCCAGTAGTATACCAGGGGGACCTCGGGATGAGCAGTTCTTC
TRBJ1-6	.	.	TRBV19	CASSIDGTEDSPLHF	TGTGCCAGTAGTATAGATGGAACCGAGGATTCACCCCTCCACTTT